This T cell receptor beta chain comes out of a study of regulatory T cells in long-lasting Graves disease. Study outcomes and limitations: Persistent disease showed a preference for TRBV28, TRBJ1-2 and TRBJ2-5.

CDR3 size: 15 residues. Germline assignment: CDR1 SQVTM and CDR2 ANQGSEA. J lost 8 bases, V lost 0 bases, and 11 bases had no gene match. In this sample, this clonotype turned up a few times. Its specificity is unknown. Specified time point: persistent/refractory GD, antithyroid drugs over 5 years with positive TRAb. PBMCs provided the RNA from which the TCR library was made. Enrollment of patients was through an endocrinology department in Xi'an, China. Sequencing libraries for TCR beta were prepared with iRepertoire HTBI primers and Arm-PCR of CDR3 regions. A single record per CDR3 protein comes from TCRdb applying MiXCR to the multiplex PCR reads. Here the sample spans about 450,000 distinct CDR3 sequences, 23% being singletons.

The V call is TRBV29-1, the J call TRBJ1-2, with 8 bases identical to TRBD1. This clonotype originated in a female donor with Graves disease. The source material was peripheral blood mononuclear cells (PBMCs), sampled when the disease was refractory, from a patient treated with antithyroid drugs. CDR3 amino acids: CSVEDQGAGLRGYTF. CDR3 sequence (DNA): TGCAGCGTTGAAGATCAGGGGGCGGGTTTACGCGGCTACACCTTC. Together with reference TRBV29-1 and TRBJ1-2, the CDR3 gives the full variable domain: SAVISQKPSRDICQRGTSLTIQCQVDSQVTMMFWYRQQPGQSLTLIATANQGSEATYESGFVIDKFPISRPNLTFSTLTVSNMSPEDSSIYLCSVEDQGAGLRGYTFGSGTRLTVV.